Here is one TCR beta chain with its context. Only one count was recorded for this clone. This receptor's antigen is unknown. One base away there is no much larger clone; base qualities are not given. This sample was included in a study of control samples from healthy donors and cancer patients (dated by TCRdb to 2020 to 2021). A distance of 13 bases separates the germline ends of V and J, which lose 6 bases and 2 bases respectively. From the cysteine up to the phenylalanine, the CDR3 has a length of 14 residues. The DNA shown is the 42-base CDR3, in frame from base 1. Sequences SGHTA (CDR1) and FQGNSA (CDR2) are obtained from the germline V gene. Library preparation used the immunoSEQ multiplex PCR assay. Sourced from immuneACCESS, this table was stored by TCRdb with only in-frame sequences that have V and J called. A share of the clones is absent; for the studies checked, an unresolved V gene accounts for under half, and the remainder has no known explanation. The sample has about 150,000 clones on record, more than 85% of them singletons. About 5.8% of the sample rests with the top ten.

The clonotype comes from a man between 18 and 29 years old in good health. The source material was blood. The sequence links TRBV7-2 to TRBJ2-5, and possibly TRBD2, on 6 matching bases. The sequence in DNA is TGTGCCAGCAGACAACCCGGGAGACAAGAGACCCAGTACTTC. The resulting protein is CASRQPGRQETQYF.